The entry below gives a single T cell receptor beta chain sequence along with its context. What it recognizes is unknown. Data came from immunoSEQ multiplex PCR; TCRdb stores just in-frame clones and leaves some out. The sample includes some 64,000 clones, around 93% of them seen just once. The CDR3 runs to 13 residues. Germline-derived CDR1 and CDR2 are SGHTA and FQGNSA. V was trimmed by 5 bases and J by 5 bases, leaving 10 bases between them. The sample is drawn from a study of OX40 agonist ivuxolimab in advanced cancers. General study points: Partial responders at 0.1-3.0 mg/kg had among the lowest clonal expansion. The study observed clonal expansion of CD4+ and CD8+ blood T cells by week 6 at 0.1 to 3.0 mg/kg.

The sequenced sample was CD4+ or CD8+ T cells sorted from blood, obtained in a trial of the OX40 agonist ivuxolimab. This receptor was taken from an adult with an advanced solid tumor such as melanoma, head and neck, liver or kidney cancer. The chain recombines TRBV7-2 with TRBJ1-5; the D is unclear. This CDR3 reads CASSQAWDQPQHF. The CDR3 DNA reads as TGTGCCAGCAGCCAGGCGTGGGATCAGCCCCAGCATTTT. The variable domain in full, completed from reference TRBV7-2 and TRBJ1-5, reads GAGVSQSPSNKVTEKGKDVELRCDPISGHTALYWYRQSLGQGLEFLIYFQGNSAPDKSGLPSDRFSAERTGGSVSTLTIQRTQQEDSAVYLCASSQAWDQPQHFGDGTRLSIL.